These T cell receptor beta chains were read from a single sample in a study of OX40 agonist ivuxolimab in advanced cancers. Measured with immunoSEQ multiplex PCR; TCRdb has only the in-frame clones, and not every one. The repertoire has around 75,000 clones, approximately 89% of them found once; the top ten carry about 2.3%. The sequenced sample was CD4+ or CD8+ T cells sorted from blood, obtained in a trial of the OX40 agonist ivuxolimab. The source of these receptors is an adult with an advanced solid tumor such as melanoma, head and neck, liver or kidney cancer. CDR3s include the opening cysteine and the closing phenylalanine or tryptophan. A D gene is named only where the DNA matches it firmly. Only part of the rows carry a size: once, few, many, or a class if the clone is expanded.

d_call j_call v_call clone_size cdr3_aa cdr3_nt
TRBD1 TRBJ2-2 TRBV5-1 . CASSFGQGISGELFF TGCGCCAGCAGCTTTGGACAGGGGATATCCGGGGAGCTGTTTTTT
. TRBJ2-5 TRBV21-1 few CASRARGTQYF TGTGCCAGCAGGGCAAGGGGGACCCAGTACTTC
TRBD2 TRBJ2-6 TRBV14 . CASSPRVAGVGANVLTF TGTGCCAGCAGCCCCCGGGTAGCGGGAGTTGGGGCCAACGTCCTGACTTTC
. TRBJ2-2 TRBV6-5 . CASLGEPNTGELFF TGTGCCAGCTTGGGGGAGCCGAACACCGGGGAGCTGTTTTTT
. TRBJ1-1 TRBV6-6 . CASSYVAGLGNTEAFF TGTGCCAGCAGTTACGTCGCGGGTCTAGGGAACACTGAAGCTTTCTTT
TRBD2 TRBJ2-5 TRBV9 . CASSSSGTSGETQYF TGTGCCAGCAGCTCCTCCGGGACTAGCGGAGAGACCCAGTACTTC
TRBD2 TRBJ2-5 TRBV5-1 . CASSLSGGQETQYF TGCGCCAGCAGCTTGTCGGGGGGACAAGAGACCCAGTACTTC
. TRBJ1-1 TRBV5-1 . CASSLLDGNTEAFF TGCGCCAGCAGCTTGTTAGACGGGAACACTGAAGCTTTCTTT
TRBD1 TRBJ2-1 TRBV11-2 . CASSWGQGSEQFF TGTGCCAGCAGCTGGGGACAGGGTAGCGAGCAGTTCTTC
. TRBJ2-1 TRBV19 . CASSDWGFHNEQFF TGTGCCAGTAGTGATTGGGGTTTCCACAATGAGCAGTTCTTC
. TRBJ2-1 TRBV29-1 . CSVTGQTYNEQFF TGCAGCGTAACAGGGCAAACCTACAATGAGCAGTTCTTC
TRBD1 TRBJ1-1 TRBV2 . CASSALTGSTEAFF TGTGCCAGCAGTGCGTTGACAGGGAGCACTGAAGCTTTCTTT
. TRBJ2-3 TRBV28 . CASSLEGRESTDTQYF TGTGCCAGCAGTTTAGAGGGCAGAGAGAGCACAGATACGCAGTATTTT
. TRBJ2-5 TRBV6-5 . CASNQPGGETQYF TGTGCCAGCAACCAACCTGGGGGAGAGACCCAGTACTTC
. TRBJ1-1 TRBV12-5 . CASGLEGSTEAFF TGTGCTAGTGGTTTGGAGGGTAGCACTGAAGCTTTCTTT
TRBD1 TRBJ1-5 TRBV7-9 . CASSLDRGDQPQHF TGTGCCAGCAGCCTAGACAGGGGAGATCAGCCCCAGCATTTT
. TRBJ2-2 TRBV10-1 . CASSALFNTGELFF TGCGCCAGCAGTGCTCTTTTTAACACCGGGGAGCTGTTTTTT
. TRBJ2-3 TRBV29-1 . CSVTQGLLTDTQYF TGCAGCGTTACACAGGGTCTCCTCACAGATACGCAGTATTTT
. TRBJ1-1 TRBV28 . CASSLRQTEAFF TGTGCCAGCAGTTTACGGCAAACTGAAGCTTTCTTT
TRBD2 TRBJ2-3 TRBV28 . CASGERGFVVGDTQYF TGTGCTTCGGGAGAGCGGGGGTTCGTAGTGGGAGATACGCAGTATTTT
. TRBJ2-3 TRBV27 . CASSYWGSRTDTQYF TGTGCCAGCAGTTATTGGGGCAGCCGCACAGATACGCAGTATTTT
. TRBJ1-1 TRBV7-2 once CASSLTPANTEAFF TGTGCCAGCAGCTTAACGCCAGCTAACACTGAAGCTTTCTTT
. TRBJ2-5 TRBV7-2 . CASSLTRGETQYF TGTGCCAGCAGCCTTACTCGGGGCGAGACCCAGTACTTC